This T cell receptor beta chain was identified during a study of CD8 T cells in ankylosing spondylitis. General study results and limits: Seven to nine highly homologous variants formed a TCR beta motif that appeared characteristic of ankylosing spondylitis blood. Matched synovial fluid from ankylosing spondylitis patients was reported to be enriched for disease-linked clones. The authors found the disease-linked clones to be CD8+ and relatively rare in peripheral blood.

TCRdb redid the calling of the 5' RACE reads with MiXCR, one entry per CDR3 protein. Of a few hundred thousand distinct CDR3 sequences listed, less than 25% are singletons. The CDR3 runs to 14 residues. V lost 6 bases and J lost 4, with 18 bases in between. Per the germline V gene, CDR1 is SQVTM and CDR2 is ANQGSEA. This clonotype has ten or more counts. Its antigen is unidentified. The source of this sequence is a female donor with ankylosing spondylitis or in good health (not recorded which). The sample was blood, either unsorted or a sorted T cell fraction (not recorded which). The gene calls are TRBV29-1 and TRBJ1-1, with a weak D call TRBD1 (6 bases). CDR3 protein: CSVGASGGGTEAFF. The CDR3 DNA reads TGCAGCGTAGGGGCATCAGGAGGGGGCACTGAAGCTTTCTTT.